A single sample is the source of the 7 T cell receptor beta chains below, sequenced in a study of T cells in narcolepsy. Produced via immunoSEQ multiplex PCR; TCRdb's table is partial and in-frame only. The data show tens of thousands of clones, over 75% seen once. The material sequenced was CD45RA- memory CD4+ T cells from PBMCs. The source of these receptors is a human donor with narcolepsy.

The chain links TRBV13 to TRBJ2-5; 13 nucleotides match TRBD2. This CDR3 is 17 amino acids long. V trimming: 3 bases; J trimming: 2 bases; junction bases outside the gene matches: 6. Germline V CDR1 and CDR2: PRHDT, FYEKMQ (reference sequence). CDR3 coding DNA: TGTGCCAGCAGCTTCAGGCCACTAGCGGGGGGGCAAGAGACCCAGTACTTC. Translation: CASSFRPLAGGQETQYF.

In its sample, this clone was seen a few times. The V call is TRBV30, the J call TRBJ1-1, with D perhaps matching TRBD1 (6 bases). Germline CDR1 is GTSNPN and CDR2 is SVGIG (reference sequence). The CDR3 runs 13 residues. V lost 0 bases to trimming and J lost 6 bases, with 11 bases between them. CDR3 sequence (DNA): TGTGCCTGGAGTGTTACAGGGAAGCCTGAAGCTTTCTTT. It codes for CAWSVTGKPEAFF.

The gene calls are TRBV6-1 and TRBJ1-1; 7 bases match TRBD1. Trimming cost V 6 bases and J 8 bases; bases outside gene matches: 9. Germline V gene sequence: CDR1 MNHNS, CDR2 SASEGT. This CDR3 spans 13 amino acids. CDR3 amino acids: CASSPTGTLEAFF. In nucleotides, the CDR3 is TGTGCCAGCAGCCCGACAGGGACACTGGAAGCTTTCTTT.

This rearrangement joins TRBV19 to TRBJ1-5, with D possibly matching TRBD1 (5 bases). The V end was cut by 3 bases, the J end by 3 bases, with 15 bases between. The CDR3 extends over 16 amino acids. Germline CDR1 LNHDA, CDR2 SQIVND (reference sequence). CDR3 in DNA: TGTGCCAGTAGTATTGGGTGGGGCAGGGACAATCAGCCCCAGCATTTT. Its protein product is CASSIGWGRDNQPQHF.

The chain uses TRBV6-5 and TRBJ1-1; D is uncertain. This CDR3 has 14 residues. Trimming removed 3 bases at V and 13 bases at J, with 21 bases between. Germline-derived CDR1 and CDR2 are MNHEY and SVGAGI. DNA for the CDR3: TGTGCCAGCAGTTATAGTGGGGTTGAGATTAAGGGTTTCTTT. Its translation: CASSYSGVEIKGFF.

The chain is built from TRBV19 and TRBJ1-6; D is uncertain. The germline gives CDR1 LNHDA, CDR2 SQIVND (reference sequence). This CDR3 has 11 amino acids. V lost 10 bases and J 7 bases, leaving 8 bases between the germline ends. CDR3 residues: CANRWNSPLHF. The CDR3 DNA sequence: TGTGCCAACCGATGGAATTCACCCCTCCACTTT.

The rearrangement uses TRBV4-2 and TRBJ1-2, with D possibly being TRBD1 (6 bases). Trimming shortened V by 4 bases and J by 4 bases, and 19 bases separated the two germline ends. The germline gives CDR1 LGHNA, CDR2 YNFKEQ. The CDR3 runs to 16 residues. The CDR3: CASSLNDRKLSYGYTF. DNA of the CDR3: TGTGCCAGCAGCCTAAATGACAGGAAGCTATCCTATGGCTACACCTTC.